A single T cell receptor beta chain is shown here with its context. Unique molecular identifiers featured in how the TCRbeta library was prepared. TCRdb reprocessed the PCR reads with MiXCR, giving one entry per CDR3 protein. The sample holds around 530,000 distinct CDR3 sequences, about 31% seen once. The sample belongs to a study of T-cell reconstitution after alpha-beta-depleted transplantation in children. The V end lost 3 bases, the J end lost 0 bases, and 8 bases lay between the germline ends. CDR3 length: 15 amino acids. The rearrangement uses TRBV12-3 or TRBV12-4 and TRBJ2-2; D is unclear. The TCR was taken from a human donor who donated a stem cell graft to a child with aplastic anemia. Sequenced here: PBMCs from the stem cell graft donor, sampled from the stem cell graft. The DNA of the CDR3 is TGTGCCAGCAGTTTGCACCAGTCGAACACCGGGGAGCTGTTTTTT. This encodes CASSLHQSNTGELFF.